This TCR beta chain was obtained from a study of technical replicates of blood from four donors. Trimming took 2 bases from V and 7 from J, leaving 12 bases between them. The germline V gene has CDR1 MNHNS and CDR2 SASEGT. The CDR3 is 13 amino acids. Using immunoSEQ multiplex PCR, the repertoire was profiled, and TCRdb retains in-frame clones only, with some absent. The table records over 80,000 clones, roughly 95% of them present only once. The chain carries TRBV6-1 and TRBJ2-7; tentative D call: TRBD2 (5 bases). The receptor was derived from a human donor in good health. Sequencing was performed on T cells isolated from PBMCs. The CDR3 bases are TGTGCCAGCAGTGAATCCTTGGACTCGGAGCAGTACTTC. This sequence encodes CASSESLDSEQYF.